Detailed here is one T cell receptor (beta chain). Its cognate antigen has yet to be identified. No much larger clonotype is one base removed from it; base qualities were not supplied. The CDR3 regions of human TCRbeta chains were analyzed by immunosequencing. The paper's data handling went like this. TCRs in the repertoires were matched against a reference library of SARS-CoV-2-specific TCRs that had been generated with the MIRA antigen-specificity platform. Breadth meant the fraction of unique TCRs that were SARS-CoV-2-associated, whereas depth meant the fraction of total T cells that were SARS-CoV-2-associated. Using the MIRA data, each spike-specific TCR was assigned both to the spike region to which the TCR was reactive and to a CD4 or CD8 class. Log10-transformed breadth and depth values were compared by one-way ANOVA with Sidak's multiple comparisons tests. Entries here come from immuneACCESS through TCRdb and include only in-frame sequences with V and J called. Some clones fail to appear in such tables; in the studies checked, an unresolved V gene covers under half of the shortfall, and the cause of the remainder is unknown. V, J and clone size are those of that table, while D and trimming were read from the DNA. For this sample the table gives some 96,000 clones, of which about nine tenths were detected only once. Jointly, the top ten make up about 15% of the sample.

Sample time point, as interpreted from the label and publication: about 28 days (+/-7) after the second vaccine dose. AZD1222 recipients whose second dose came at about 4 weeks and those whose second dose came at about 12 weeks were combined into one group, since spike-specific TCR depth and breadth did not differ between the two schedules. Vaccinee samples were obtained from the UK trials COV001 and COV002, which included a single-blind randomized controlled phase 2/3 trial of AZD1222 (ChAdOx1 nCoV-19) in healthy adults. For TCRbeta chain sequencing, PBMC samples from trial participants were taken at day 0 and at day 28 after the second dose. This sample is drawn from a study of T cell responses to AZD1222 COVID-19 vaccine (dated by TCRdb to about 2021). Context from the whole study: A total of more than 230 trial participants underwent TCR sequencing, of whom 207 received two doses of AZD1222 and about 26 received two doses of the MenACWY control vaccine. Trial participants were enrolled by age into subgroups of 18-55, 56-69 and 70-plus years, and roughly 160, 29 and 62 TCR-sequenced participants, respectively, were included in these subgroups. What the authors observed across the whole study: Reportedly, almost half of the unique spike-specific TCRs recognized epitopes lying outside the regions that are mutated in the B.1.351 and B.1.1.7 variants. Because no day 14 peak-response samples were available, the repertoires could be characterized only after the peak T cell response. In the small 56-69-year group, the increase in depth fell short of significance, most likely because of low power. Most participants were white British and females outnumbered males, and the authors suggested that clonal diversity may have been underestimated. The whole spike protein was spanned by vaccine-associated CD4 TCRs, and dominant responses were seen in regions 160-218 and 743-854. After two AZD1222 doses, both the breadth and the depth of spike-specific TCRs were significantly higher than at day 0 and than in MenACWY recipients. Conclusions about previously exposed vaccinees are limited because only six or seven AZD1222 recipients were SARS-CoV-2 seropositive at baseline.

As encoded in the germline V gene, CDR1 is SGHTA while CDR2 is FQGTGA. Trimming costs V 4 bases and J 0 bases, and their ends lie 13 bases apart. The CDR3 starts with the cysteine, ends with the phenylalanine, and has 15 residues. Of the read, only the CDR3 DNA is kept; its 45 bases are in frame from base 1. The sample consisted of peripheral blood, taken 28 days after the second AZD1222 dose. The receptor's source is an adult who received the AZD1222 COVID-19 vaccine. In this chain, TRBV7-3 is recombined with TRBJ2-7; TRBD1 is perhaps the D gene, given 6 matching bases. CDR3 region: CASSSAPDSSYEQYF. DNA sequence: TGTGCCAGCAGCTCAGCCCCGGACAGCTCCTACGAGCAGTACTTC.